This is a list of T cell receptor beta chains from one sample in a study of T-cell memory formation after mild COVID-19. TCRdb reprocessed the 5' RACE reads with MiXCR, giving one entry per CDR3 protein. The data contain fewer than 400,000 distinct CDR3 sequences, 15% to 20% of them singletons. Material: PBMCs or a T cell subset sorted from them (not recorded which). The receptors originated from a man between 18 and 35 years old who had mild COVID-19 (a few samples of this study predate the infection). Cell type and time point are not known. Both conserved end residues are part of each CDR3. The order of the fields is V gene, J gene, D gene, CDR3 protein. The D gene is left open where the match is weak.

V gene: TRBV2; J gene: TRBJ2-5; D gene: NA; CDR3 protein: CASIPDITETQYF
V gene: TRBV4-2; J gene: TRBJ2-5; D gene: NA; CDR3 protein: CASSQESGTRETQYF
V gene: TRBV5-1; J gene: TRBJ1-2; D gene: NA; CDR3 protein: CASSPTRDYGYTF
V gene: TRBV7-8; J gene: TRBJ2-7; D gene: NA; CDR3 protein: CASSPGRGAYYEQYF
V gene: TRBV12-3/TRBV12-4; J gene: TRBJ1-1; D gene: NA; CDR3 protein: CASSRTNTEAFF
V gene: TRBV7-8; J gene: TRBJ2-7; D gene: NA; CDR3 protein: CASSLDPKPYEQYF
V gene: TRBV5-5; J gene: TRBJ1-6; D gene: NA; CDR3 protein: CASSRTPTADSGVVDISPLHF
V gene: TRBV20-1; J gene: TRBJ1-1; D gene: NA; CDR3 protein: CSARYYGTEAFF
V gene: TRBV5-6; J gene: TRBJ1-2; D gene: NA; CDR3 protein: CASSSGQRGYGYTF
V gene: TRBV11-2; J gene: TRBJ2-4; D gene: TRBD2; CDR3 protein: CASKPAGGRKNIQYF
V gene: TRBV12-3/TRBV12-4; J gene: TRBJ2-3; D gene: NA; CDR3 protein: CASSLSLTDTQYF
V gene: TRBV7-6; J gene: TRBJ2-1; D gene: NA; CDR3 protein: CASSLGAGQAGNEQFF
V gene: TRBV29-1; J gene: TRBJ2-5; D gene: NA; CDR3 protein: CSVIDRETQYF
V gene: TRBV29-1; J gene: TRBJ2-3; D gene: NA; CDR3 protein: CSVAEDTDTQYF
V gene: TRBV4-1; J gene: TRBJ1-2; D gene: NA; CDR3 protein: CASSQDRQVGGYTF
V gene: TRBV28; J gene: TRBJ1-6; D gene: NA; CDR3 protein: CASSLTRHSPLHF
V gene: TRBV6-6; J gene: TRBJ1-1; D gene: NA; CDR3 protein: CASRPRGVERSPEAFF
V gene: TRBV6-5; J gene: TRBJ1-2; D gene: TRBD1; CDR3 protein: CASSRPGQGNGYTF
V gene: TRBV12-3/TRBV12-4; J gene: TRBJ1-1; D gene: TRBD1; CDR3 protein: CASSLDRGLTEAFF
V gene: TRBV5-1; J gene: TRBJ1-2; D gene: NA; CDR3 protein: CASSLGGYSYGYTF
V gene: TRBV5-1; J gene: TRBJ2-5; D gene: TRBD2; CDR3 protein: CASSYSGLAGQETQYF
V gene: TRBV9; J gene: TRBJ1-6; D gene: NA; CDR3 protein: CASSVVGNSPLHF
V gene: TRBV5-6; J gene: TRBJ2-5; D gene: TRBD1; CDR3 protein: CASTLRGTGQETQYF
V gene: TRBV6-1; J gene: TRBJ2-3; D gene: NA; CDR3 protein: CASSELGRGRDTQYF
V gene: TRBV20-1; J gene: TRBJ2-3; D gene: TRBD2; CDR3 protein: CSAAGTSGRTDTQYF
V gene: TRBV9; J gene: TRBJ1-6; D gene: NA; CDR3 protein: CASSVRAVSSGSPLHF
V gene: TRBV19; J gene: TRBJ2-1; D gene: NA; CDR3 protein: CASTGQMGSYNEQFF
V gene: TRBV5-5; J gene: TRBJ1-3; D gene: NA; CDR3 protein: CASSPDPTSGNTIYF